The 25 T cell receptor beta chains listed next were all sequenced from one sample in a study of blood T cell repertoires in COVID-19. Sequenced by immunoSEQ multiplex PCR; TCRdb stores in-frame clones only, minus some. The table includes under 50,000 clones, roughly 77% detected once. What was sequenced was peripheral blood. These receptors all come from a human donor with active or convalescent COVID-19. The donor label of this sample is uncertain.

The chain combines TRBV9 with TRBJ1-2; 7 bases match TRBD1. Trimming at V came to 0 bases and at J to 5 bases, leaving 4 bases not matched to a gene. There are 14 residues in the CDR3. Germline CDR1 and CDR2: SGDLS and YYNGEE. The CDR3 protein is CASSVGDREYGYTF. CDR3 bases: TGTGCCAGCAGCGTAGGAGACAGGGAATATGGCTACACCTTC.

The chain combines TRBV24-1 with TRBJ2-7; D is uncertain. The CDR3 has 13 residues. The ends were cut back, 4 bases at V and 1 base at J, with 7 bases in the middle. The germline V gene has CDR1 KGHDR and CDR2 SFDVKD. CDR3 DNA: TGTGCCACCAGTGAATCAGGATCCTACGAGCAGTACTTC. It yields the protein CATSESGSYEQYF.

V gene TRBV5-1 combines with J gene TRBJ2-3; the D is unclear. Germline CDR1 and CDR2: SGHRS and YFSETQ. The ends were cut back, 0 bases at V and 4 bases at J, with 18 bases in the middle. This CDR3 spans 17 amino acids. CDR3 residues: CASSLAGSLQSADTQYF. The CDR3 DNA reads TGCGCCAGCAGCTTGGCCGGGTCCCTTCAAAGCGCAGATACGCAGTATTTT.

V gene TRBV7-2 combines with J gene TRBJ2-7, with D possibly being TRBD1 (6 bases). CDR3 length: 14 amino acids. V lost 5 bases and J lost 3, with 14 bases in between. Germline CDR1 SGHTA, CDR2 FQGNSA. The CDR3 nucleotides are TGTGCCAGCAGCCCGCAGACAGGAAGCTACGAGCAGTACTTC. Protein: CASSPQTGSYEQYF. The full variable domain, completed using reference TRBV7-2 and TRBJ2-7, is GAGVSQSPSNKVTEKGKDVELRCDPISGHTALYWYRQSLGQGLEFLIYFQGNSAPDKSGLPSDRFSAERTGGSVSTLTIQRTQQEDSAVYLCASSPQTGSYEQYFGPGTRLTVT.

The genes are TRBV27 and TRBJ2-2; D is ambiguous. Trimming took 4 bases from V and 7 from J, leaving 4 bases between them. Germline V gives CDR1 MNHEY, CDR2 SMNVEV (reference sequence). The length of the CDR3 is 11 residues. The CDR3 region has the DNA TGTGCCAGCAGTTCAATCGGGGAGCTGTTTTTT. Translation gives CASSSIGELFF.

The rearrangement uses TRBV24-1 and TRBJ2-3; 9 bases match TRBD1. Germline lookup yields CDR1 KGHDR and CDR2 SFDVKD. CDR3 size: 13 residues. Unmatched junction bases numbered 6, after V lost 10 bases and J lost 5 bases. This CDR3 is CATQGAKVDTQYF. The CDR3 region has the DNA TGTGCCACACAGGGGGCGAAGGTAGATACGCAGTATTTT.

The chain links TRBV5-8 to TRBJ2-1; 7 bases map to TRBD1. CDR1 is SGHTS and CDR2 is YDEGEE in the germline V gene. This CDR3 region has 15 residues. V was pared by 0 bases and J by 4 bases, with 4 bases of the junction left unmatched. In DNA, the CDR3 is TGTGCCAGCAGCTTGGGTGGGACAGTGTACAATGAGCAGTTCTTC. Protein sequence: CASSLGGTVYNEQFF.

This chain joins TRBV7-6 and TRBJ2-5; 7 nucleotides agree with TRBD1. J lost 1 base, V lost 5 bases, and 4 bases had no gene match. Germline loops: CDR1 SGHVS, CDR2 FNYEAQ. The CDR3 covers 14 residues. The DNA for the CDR3 is TGTGCCAGCAGCATAGGGACAGCCCAAGAGACCCAGTACTTC. Its translation is CASSIGTAQETQYF. Full variable domain (remainder filled in from reference TRBV7-6 and TRBJ2-5): GAGVSQSPRYKVTKRGQDVALRCDPISGHVSLYWYRQALGQGPEFLTYFNYEAQQDKSGLPNDRFSAERPEGSISTLTIQRTEQRDSAMYRCASSIGTAQETQYFGPGTRLLVL.

CDR3 sequence: CASSSGLWSEQFF. The CDR3 nucleotides are TGCGCCAGCAGCTCGGGACTCTGGAGTGAGCAGTTCTTC. The chain recombines TRBV5-1 with TRBJ2-1; the D gene is possibly TRBD2 (6 bases). The V gene's germline CDR1 is SGHRS and CDR2 YFSETQ. The V end lost 3 bases, the J end lost 9 bases, and 13 bases lay between the germline ends. CDR3 length: 13 residues.

V usage is TRBV5-4 and J usage is TRBJ1-2; 7 positions agree with TRBD1. The V gene end was trimmed by 3 bases and the J gene end by 7 bases; junction bases not matched to a gene: 12. Per germline, CDR1 SGHNT and CDR2 YYREEE (reference sequence). The CDR3 runs 15 residues. This CDR3 is CASSSSSQGKRGYTF. DNA for the CDR3: TGTGCCAGCAGCTCCAGTTCACAGGGGAAACGTGGCTACACCTTC.

The chain carries TRBV4-1 and TRBJ1-5; D might be TRBD1 (6 bases). V was clipped by 6 bases and J by 0 bases, with 15 bases between them. Germline assignment: CDR1 MGHRA and CDR2 YSYEKL. The CDR3 runs to 16 residues. CDR3 region: CASRDRTAYSNQPQHF. The CDR3 nucleotides read TGCGCCAGCAGGGATAGGACAGCCTATAGCAATCAGCCCCAGCATTTT.

The genes are TRBV5-4 and TRBJ1-3; D is unresolved. From germline, CDR1 is SGHNT and CDR2 YYREEE (reference sequence). Trimming took off 0 bases at V and 0 bases at J, with 13 bases between the two ends. The CDR3 spans 17 residues. The CDR3 here is CASSLAYPGSSGNTIYF. CDR3 nucleotide sequence: TGTGCCAGCAGCTTGGCGTATCCGGGGAGCTCTGGAAACACCATATATTTT.

The rearrangement joins TRBV4-1 to TRBJ1-5; weak D call: TRBD1 (6 bases). CDR1 MGHRA and CDR2 YSYEKL come from the germline V gene. The V end lost 0 bases, the J end lost 0 bases, and 9 bases lay between the germline ends. The CDR3 length is 16 residues. The CDR3 is CASSQEGGYSNQPQHF. DNA for the CDR3: TGCGCCAGCAGCCAAGAAGGGGGTTATAGCAATCAGCCCCAGCATTTT.

The chain has TRBV4-1 and TRBJ1-2; 10 nucleotides align to TRBD1. Unmatched junction bases numbered 5, after V lost 1 base and J lost 3 bases. The CDR3 runs to 16 residues. Germline V CDR1 and CDR2: MGHRA, YSYEKL. The chain's CDR3 is CASSQGGTGEYYGYTF. CDR3 sequence (DNA): TGCGCCAGCAGCCAAGGGGGGACAGGGGAATACTATGGCTACACCTTC.

The V call is TRBV19, the J call TRBJ2-7; 8 bases fit TRBD1. CDR1 LNHDA and CDR2 SQIVND come from the germline V gene (reference sequence). J gave up 5 bases and V 5 bases, and 11 bases lay outside the gene matches. This CDR3 is built from 15 residues. Written as DNA, the CDR3 is TGTGCCAGTAGTCGCCCCGGCCAGGGGGCGAACGAGCAGTACTTC. Protein: CASSRPGQGANEQYF.

The chain links TRBV11-2 to TRBJ2-7, with 8 bases aligning to TRBD1. The CDR3 is 16 amino acids. V lost 1 base, J lost 8 bases, and 13 bases stayed unmatched. Germline lookup yields CDR1 SGHAT and CDR2 FQNNGV. The CDR3 spells CASSLVLDRAAGKQYF. For the CDR3, the DNA is TGTGCCAGCAGCTTAGTCCTGGACAGGGCGGCGGGTAAGCAGTACTTC.

The chain is built from TRBV6-2 or TRBV6-3 and TRBJ1-5; possibly TRBD1 for D (5 bases). Looked up from germline, CDR1 is MNHEY and CDR2 is SVGEGT. V gave up 0 bases and J gave up 2 bases, with 11 bases separating them. CDR3 length: 16 amino acids. The chain's CDR3 is CASSYSQGTGNQPQHF. DNA of the CDR3: TGTGCCAGCAGTTACTCTCAGGGTACGGGCAATCAGCCCCAGCATTTT.

This clone was recorded once. This chain connects TRBV9 to TRBJ1-3, with D possibly being TRBD1 (5 bases). The CDR3 consists of 16 residues. V lost 3 bases and J 2 bases, leaving 15 bases between the germline ends. CDR1 and CDR2 from the germline V gene are SGDLS and YYNGEE. This CDR3 reads CASSAAGRNPGNTIYF. The CDR3 bases are TGTGCCAGCAGCGCCGCGGGGCGGAATCCTGGAAACACCATATATTTT.

The chain couples TRBV4-1 to TRBJ2-2; 8 nucleotides match TRBD2. Germline V gives CDR1 MGHRA, CDR2 YSYEKL. The CDR3 is 15 amino acids. The CDR3 reads CPPSPAGGGTGELFF. The DNA for the CDR3 is TGCCCCCCCAGCCCGGCCGGGGGGGGGACCGGGGAGCTGTTTTTT.

This clone was recorded a few times. The chain recombines TRBV13 with TRBJ2-3; D is ambiguous. CDR1 is PRHDT and CDR2 is FYEKMQ in the germline V gene (reference sequence). The CDR3 runs to 15 residues. Trimming cost V 1 base and J 0 bases, with 8 bases left between them. The CDR3 nucleotides read TGTGCCAGCAGCTTAGTGGCCAGAAGCACAGATACGCAGTATTTT. This translates into CASSLVARSTDTQYF.

The V gene is TRBV4-1, the J gene TRBJ1-1; D call uncertain. CDR1 and CDR2 (germline): MGHRA, YSYEKL. V lost 3 bases and J 11 bases, leaving 10 bases between the germline ends. The CDR3 is made up of 11 amino acids. For the CDR3, the DNA is TGCGCCAGCAGCCATGAGAACGGGGCTTTCTTT. Translating gives CASSHENGAFF.

The rearrangement uses TRBV11-3 and TRBJ1-2; D might be TRBD1 (6 bases). The CDR3 contains 19 residues. Germline V lookup: CDR1 SGHNT, CDR2 YENEEA. The ends were cut back, 0 bases at V and 9 bases at J, with 29 bases in the middle. CDR3 DNA sequence: TGTGCCAGCAGCTTAGATCTAATTGGGTCTGGAATCCAGGGGCAGAGCTACACCTTC. It yields the protein CASSLDLIGSGIQGQSYTF.

V gene TRBV7-3 combines with J gene TRBJ2-3; D might be TRBD2 (5 bases). The CDR3 has 15 amino acids. Germline lookup yields CDR1 SGHTA and CDR2 FQGTGA. Trimming removed 1 base from V and 6 bases from J, with 14 bases in between. The CDR3 here is CASSLSTGYGDTQYF. CDR3 coding DNA: TGTGCCAGCAGCTTAAGTACGGGATACGGGGATACGCAGTATTTT.

V is TRBV28 and J is TRBJ2-3; TRBD2 matches at 12 bases. After removal of 5 bases from V and 5 bases from J, the junction contained 26 bases not matched to a gene. Germline assignment: CDR1 MDHEN and CDR2 SYDVKM. The CDR3 is 22 amino acids. The CDR3 DNA follows: TGTGCCAGCAGTCACTACTCTCCCCAGAAAATTCTAGCGGGAGGGCCGGTAGATACGCAGTATTTT. Translated, it gives CASSHYSPQKILAGGPVDTQYF.

This chain connects TRBV9 to TRBJ2-3, with D possibly matching TRBD2 (7 bases). Per germline, CDR1 SGDLS and CDR2 YYNGEE. The CDR3 has 14 residues. V dropped 1 base and J dropped 6 bases, with 12 bases sitting between them. CDR3 amino acids: CASSVLGGGDTQYF. DNA for the CDR3: TGTGCCAGCAGCGTATTAGGGGGAGGGGATACGCAGTATTTT.